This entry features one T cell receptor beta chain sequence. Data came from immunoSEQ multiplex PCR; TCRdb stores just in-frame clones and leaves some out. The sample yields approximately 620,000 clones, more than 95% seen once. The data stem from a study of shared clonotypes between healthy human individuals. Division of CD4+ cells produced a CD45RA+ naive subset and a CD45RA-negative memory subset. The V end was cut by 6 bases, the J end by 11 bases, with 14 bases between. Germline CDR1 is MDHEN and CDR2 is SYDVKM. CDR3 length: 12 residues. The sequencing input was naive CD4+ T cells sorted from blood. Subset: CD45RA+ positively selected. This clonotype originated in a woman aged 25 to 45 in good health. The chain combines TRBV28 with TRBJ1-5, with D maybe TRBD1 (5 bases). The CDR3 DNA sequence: TGTGCCAGCAGGGGGGGAAGGGATGCCCAGCATTTT. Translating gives CASRGGRDAQHF.